The 23 T cell receptor beta chains presented below share a single source sample, sequenced in a study of shared clonotypes between healthy human individuals. Assay: immunoSEQ multiplex PCR; the TCRdb copy retains only in-frame clones and omits some. The table lists about 1 million clones, about 75% of them singletons. What was sequenced was memory CD4+ T cells sorted from blood. The subset is: CD45RA-negative fraction. The receptors stem from a man aged 18 to 35 in good health.

V and J are TRBV6-6 and TRBJ2-7; tentative D call: TRBD1 (6 bases). Trimming stripped 4 bases from V and 1 base from J, with 11 bases between. This CDR3 is 14 amino acids long. CDR1 is MNHNY, CDR2 SVGAGI, per germline (reference sequence). In DNA form, the CDR3 reads TGTGCCAGCAGTTGGGGGCGAGGATCCTACGAGCAGTACTTC. This encodes CASSWGRGSYEQYF.

This clone was recorded once. The chain couples TRBV2 to TRBJ2-7; a weak D match, TRBD1 (5 bases). CDR3 size: 10 residues. CDR1 SNHLY and CDR2 FYNNEI come from the germline V gene. The ends were cut back, 9 bases at V and 2 bases at J, with 5 bases in the middle. For the CDR3, the DNA is TGTGCCAGGGACACCTACGAGCAGTACTTC. Protein: CARDTYEQYF. Together with reference TRBV2 and TRBJ2-7, the CDR3 gives the full variable domain: EPEVTQTPSHQVTQMGQEVILRCVPISNHLYFYWYRQILGQKVEFLVSFYNNEISEKSEIFDDQFSVERPDGSNFTLKIRSTKLEDSAMYFCARDTYEQYFGPGTRLTVT.

This chain's CDR3 is CASSEARLNRELFF. In DNA form, the CDR3 reads TGTGCCAGCAGTGAAGCTAGACTAAACCGGGAGCTGTTTTTT. This sequence joins TRBV6-1 and TRBJ2-2, with a possible D match to TRBD2 (5 bases). V dropped 0 bases and J dropped 9 bases, with 11 bases sitting between them. Germline V gene lookup returns CDR1 MNHNS and CDR2 SASEGT. CDR3 length: 14 amino acids.

V gene TRBV13 combines with J gene TRBJ2-3; tentatively, D is TRBD2 (7 bases). This CDR3 comprises 15 residues. The germline V gene encodes CDR1 PRHDT and CDR2 FYEKMQ (reference sequence). Trimming stripped 4 bases from V and 3 bases from J, with 14 bases between. The CDR3 bases are TGTGCCAGCAGCTCTCGGGGGGCTCAAACAGATACGCAGTATTTT. Translation: CASSSRGAQTDTQYF.

J is TRBJ2-2 and V is TRBV21-1. TRBV21-1 is a pseudogene. The CDR3 consists of 11 residues. The DNA of the CDR3 is TGTGCCAGCAGCACTGACGGGGAGCTGTTTTTT. Protein: CASSTDGELFF.

This clone was observed a single time. The rearrangement joins TRBV19 to TRBJ2-3; 15 positions agree with TRBD2. The CDR3 consists of 17 residues. V lost 0 bases to trimming and J lost 5 bases; unmatched junction nucleotides: 3. The germline gives CDR1 LNHDA, CDR2 SQIVND (reference sequence). The CDR3 region has the DNA TGTGCCAGTAGTATAGATCTGGGACTAGCGGGGGGAGATACGCAGTATTTT. Translated, it gives CASSIDLGLAGGDTQYF.

The chain is built from TRBV6-1 and TRBJ2-1, with 7 bases that match TRBD2. Germline V gives CDR1 MNHNS, CDR2 SASEGT. The CDR3 has 13 amino acids. The V gene end was trimmed by 2 bases and the J gene end by 12 bases; junction bases not matched to a gene: 7. The CDR3 coding sequence is TGTGCCAGCAGTGAAAAGCGGGGTCAGGTGCAGTTCTTC. It specifies CASSEKRGQVQFF.

This clone was counted a single time. The chain carries TRBV19 and TRBJ2-3; either TRBD1 or TRBD2 may supply D (5 bases each). V lost 1 base and J lost 2, with 13 bases in between. The germline gives CDR1 LNHDA, CDR2 SQIVND (reference sequence). This CDR3 has 16 residues. The CDR3 bases are TGTGCCAGTAGTATAGGGTCGGGGCTAAACACAGATACGCAGTATTTT. Translation: CASSIGSGLNTDTQYF.

This chain joins TRBV25-1 and TRBJ2-7; D call uncertain. In germline, CDR1 is MGHDK, CDR2 SYGVNS. The CDR3 extends over 12 amino acids. Trimming shortened V by 4 bases and J by 2 bases, and 6 bases separated the two germline ends. CDR3 nucleotide sequence: TGTGCCAGCAGTGCGGATGCCTACGAGCAGTACTTC. This translates into CASSADAYEQYF.

On this clone itself: The sample contains more than one DNA sequence encoding this CDR3. The V call is TRBV28, the J call TRBJ1-5, with D possibly TRBD1 on 5 matching bases. In germline, CDR1 is MDHEN, CDR2 SYDVKM. The length of the CDR3 is 14 residues. The ends were cut back, 5 bases at V and 4 bases at J, with 12 bases in the middle. The CDR3: CASSRGGGNQPQHF. For the CDR3, the DNA is TGTGCCAGCAGTCGCGGGGGGGGAAATCAGCCCCAGCATTTT.

For this clone: Given a much more abundant clone one base away, this may be a read error. This sequence joins TRBV11-3 and TRBJ2-6; D is unresolved. The CDR3 sequence is 15 residues long. Germline CDR1 and CDR2: SGHNT and YENEEA. Trimming took 3 bases from V and 0 from J, leaving 6 bases between them. The CDR3 nucleotides read TGTGCCAGCAGCTTGAGGAGCTCTGGGGCCAACGTCCTGACTTTC. Translated, it gives CASSLRSSGANVLTF. Drawing the rest from reference TRBV11-3 and TRBJ2-6, the complete variable domain is EAGVVQSPRYKIIEKKQPVAFWCNPISGHNTLYWYLQNLGQGPELLIRYENEEAVDDSQLPKDRFSAERLKGVDSTLKIQPAELGDSAVYLCASSLRSSGANVLTFGAGSRLTVL.

The gene calls are TRBV29-1 and TRBJ2-2; tentatively, D is TRBD2 (5 bases). Deletions cut 3 bases from V and 5 bases from J, with 13 bases between. CDR3 length equals 14 residues. Germline V CDR1 and CDR2: SQVTM, ANQGSEA. CDR3 sequence: CSVDGVPRTGELFF. The CDR3, as DNA: TGCAGCGTTGACGGGGTTCCGAGGACCGGGGAGCTGTTTTTT.

This chain joins TRBV28 and TRBJ1-1; TRBD1 aligns across 8 bases. Unmatched junction bases numbered 3, after V lost 8 bases and J lost 1 base. The CDR3 spans 13 residues. From germline, CDR1 is MDHEN and CDR2 SYDVKM. This chain's CDR3 is CASRTGRNTEAFF. The DNA of the CDR3 is TGTGCCAGCCGGACAGGGCGGAACACTGAAGCTTTCTTT.

The chain recombines TRBV4-1 with TRBJ1-5; D possibly corresponds to TRBD1 (5 bases). The V gene's germline CDR1 is MGHRA and CDR2 YSYEKL. Trimming cost V 2 bases and J 0 bases, with 8 bases left between them. There are 15 residues in the CDR3. CDR3: CASSQFRDSNQPQHF. The CDR3 DNA reads as TGCGCCAGCAGCCAATTCAGGGATAGCAATCAGCCCCAGCATTTT.

A note on this clone: Other DNA sequences within the sample encode an identical CDR3. The V gene is TRBV7-9, the J gene TRBJ1-3; no reliable D call. The CDR3 extends over 12 amino acids. Germline CDR1 reads SEHNR; CDR2 reads FQNEAQ (reference sequence). V was cut by 4 bases and J by 2 bases, with 3 bases left in between. CDR3 amino acids: CASSSTGNTIYF. CDR3 nucleotides: TGTGCCAGCAGCTCAACTGGAAACACCATATATTTT.

V and J are TRBV28 and TRBJ1-1; D gene uncertain. The CDR3 length is 12 residues. Germline CDR1 is MDHEN and CDR2 is SYDVKM. V gave up 8 bases and J gave up 0 bases, with 7 bases separating them. DNA for the CDR3: TGTGCCAGCGACGGCTTGAACACTGAAGCTTTCTTT. Protein sequence: CASDGLNTEAFF.

This chain connects TRBV28 to TRBJ1-1, with TRBD1 as a possible D gene (5 bases). This CDR3 has 13 amino acids. CDR1 and CDR2 (germline): MDHEN, SYDVKM. V gave up 6 bases and J gave up 6 bases, with 14 bases separating them. CDR3 amino acids: CASSPSGDAEAFF. CDR3 DNA: TGTGCCAGCAGCCCAAGCGGGGACGCTGAAGCTTTCTTT. The complete variable domain, with remaining parts taken from reference TRBV28 and TRBJ1-1, reads DVKVTQSSRYLVKRTGEKVFLECVQDMDHENMFWYRQDPGLGLRLIYFSYDVKMKEKGDIPEGYSVSREKKERFSLILESASTNQTSMYLCASSPSGDAEAFFGQGTRLTVV.

This chain links TRBV5-1 with TRBJ2-7; D remains unclear. V lost 4 bases to trimming and J lost 7 bases, with 15 bases between them. CDR1 SGHRS and CDR2 YFSETQ come from the germline V gene. The CDR3 extends over 13 amino acids. The CDR3 DNA reads TGCGCCAGCAGCCCAGGACCGCAATTTGAGCAGTACTTC. It specifies CASSPGPQFEQYF.

This chain uses TRBV6-5 with TRBJ2-1, with D tentatively TRBD2 (6 bases). The V end lost 6 bases, the J end lost 0 bases, and 12 bases lay between the germline ends. The germline V gene encodes CDR1 MNHEY and CDR2 SVGAGI. The CDR3 is made up of 15 amino acids. CDR3 residues: CASSLSGLSYNEQFF. CDR3 nucleotide sequence: TGTGCCAGCAGCCTTAGCGGCCTCTCCTACAATGAGCAGTTCTTC.

This clone was recorded once. The CDR3 bases are TGTGCCAGCAGTTTATTAGGGACAGGGATGGGGTACGAGCAGTACTTC. Translation: CASSLLGTGMGYEQYF. J is TRBJ2-7 and V is TRBV27; the match to TRBD1 covers 9 bases. This CDR3 contains 16 residues. Looked up from germline, CDR1 is MNHEY and CDR2 is SMNVEV (reference sequence). J was trimmed by 4 bases and V by 1 base; bases with no gene match: 8.

The chain combines TRBV19 with TRBJ1-5, with 7 bases matching TRBD1. This CDR3 region has 13 residues. V was clipped by 4 bases and J by 7 bases; unmatched bases: 4. Germline assignment: CDR1 LNHDA and CDR2 SQIVND (reference sequence). CDR3 protein: CASSTRQGQPQHF. CDR3 sequence (DNA): TGTGCCAGTAGTACTCGACAGGGCCAGCCCCAGCATTTT.

This chain uses TRBV7-2 with TRBJ2-7, with 8 nucleotides matching TRBD2. The CDR3 loop spans 14 amino acids. Trimming took 4 bases from V and 7 from J; bases not matched to a gene: 9. Germline V CDR1 and CDR2: SGHTA, FQGNSA. DNA for the CDR3: TGTGCCAGCAGCTCCCCAGCGGGAGTGGATGAGCAGTACTTC. Translating gives CASSSPAGVDEQYF.

V gene TRBV5-1 combines with J gene TRBJ2-3, with D tentatively TRBD1 (6 bases). This CDR3 is built from 16 residues. V was trimmed by 0 bases and J by 4 bases, leaving 15 bases between them. The germline V gene encodes CDR1 SGHRS and CDR2 YFSETQ. The CDR3 spells CASSLAVGGRADTQYF. CDR3 DNA sequence: TGCGCCAGCAGCTTGGCTGTTGGGGGCCGGGCAGATACGCAGTATTTT.